This T cell receptor beta chain was sequenced in a study of T cell responses to AZD1222 COVID-19 vaccine. Method: immunoSEQ multiplex PCR; TCRdb's copy keeps in-frame clones and lacks some. The sample includes 130,000 to 150,000 clones, 80% to 95% of them seen just once. This CDR3 is built from 15 residues. In germline, CDR1 is LGHNA, CDR2 YNFKEQ. Trimming stripped 0 bases from V and 8 bases from J, with 16 bases between. This material consisted of peripheral blood, taken on day 0 of AZD1222 vaccination. The chain is built from TRBV4-2 and TRBJ1-2; D is perhaps TRBD1 (5 bases). The TCR originated in an adult in good health. As DNA, the CDR3 is TGTGCCAGCAGCCAAGATGAGGCCCGGGGCGCGGGCTACACCTTC. Its translation: CASSQDEARGAGYTF.